There are a few counts of the clone carrying this T cell receptor (beta chain). The table came from immunoSEQ multiplex PCR; TCRdb's copy has only in-frame clones and leaves some out. The sample contains 150,000 to 200,000 clones, about 86% of which appear only once. The data originate from a study of control samples from healthy donors and cancer patients. The germline V gene encodes CDR1 SGHRS and CDR2 YFSETQ. Trimming stripped 2 bases from V and 1 base from J, with 9 bases between. The CDR3 extends over 14 amino acids. The rearrangement joins TRBV5-1 to TRBJ1-1; D is uncertain. The sequence was obtained from a man between 18 and 35 years old in good health. The sequenced sample was blood. In DNA, the CDR3 is TGCGCCAGCAGCTTCGGGTTCGGGAACACTGAAGCTTTCTTT. Protein product: CASSFGFGNTEAFF.